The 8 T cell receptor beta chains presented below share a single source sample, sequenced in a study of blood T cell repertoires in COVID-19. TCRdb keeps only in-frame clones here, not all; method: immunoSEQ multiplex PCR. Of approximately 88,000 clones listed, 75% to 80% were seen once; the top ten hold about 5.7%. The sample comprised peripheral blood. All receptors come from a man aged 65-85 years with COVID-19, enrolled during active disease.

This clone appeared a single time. CDR3 sequence (DNA): TGTGCCAGCAGCTTAGGGGCAGGATCTAACACTGAAGCTTTCTTT. Translating it yields CASSLGAGSNTEAFF. V usage is TRBV7-6 and J usage is TRBJ1-1; D gene ambiguous. With 1 base removed from V and 2 bases from J, the gap between germline ends came to 11 bases. Germline V gene data show CDR1 as SGHVS and CDR2 as FNYEAQ. The CDR3 extends over 15 amino acids.

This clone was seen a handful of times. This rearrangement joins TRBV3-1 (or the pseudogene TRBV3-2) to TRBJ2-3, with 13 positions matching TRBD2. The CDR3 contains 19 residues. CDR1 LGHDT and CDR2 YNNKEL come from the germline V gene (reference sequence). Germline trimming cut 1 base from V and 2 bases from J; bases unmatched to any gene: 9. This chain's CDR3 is CASSQVGKGLAGNTDTQYF. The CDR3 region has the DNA TGTGCCAGCAGCCAAGTCGGAAAGGGACTAGCGGGGAACACAGATACGCAGTATTTT.

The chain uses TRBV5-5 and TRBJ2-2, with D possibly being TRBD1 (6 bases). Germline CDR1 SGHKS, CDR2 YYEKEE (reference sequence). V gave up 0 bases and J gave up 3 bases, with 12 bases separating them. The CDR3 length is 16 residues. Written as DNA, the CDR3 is TGTGCCAGCAGCTTGGTTATGGGGGCGCACACCGGGGAGCTGTTTTTT. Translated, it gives CASSLVMGAHTGELFF.

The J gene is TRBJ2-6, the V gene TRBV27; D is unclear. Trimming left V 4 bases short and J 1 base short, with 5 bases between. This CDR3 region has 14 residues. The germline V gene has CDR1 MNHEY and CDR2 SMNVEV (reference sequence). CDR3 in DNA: TGTGCCAGCAGTTACAGTTCTGGGGCCAACGTCCTGACTTTC. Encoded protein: CASSYSSGANVLTF.

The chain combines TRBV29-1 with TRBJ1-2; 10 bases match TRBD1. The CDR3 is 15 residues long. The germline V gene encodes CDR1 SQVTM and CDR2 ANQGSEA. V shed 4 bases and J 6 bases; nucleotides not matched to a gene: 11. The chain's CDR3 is CSVGMTGGVWDGYTF. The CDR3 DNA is TGCAGCGTTGGGATGACAGGGGGCGTATGGGATGGCTACACCTTC.

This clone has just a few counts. The CDR3 region is CASSPYQGKPQPQHF. The CDR3 DNA is TGTGCCAGTAGTCCCTACCAGGGGAAACCTCAGCCCCAGCATTTT. The genes are TRBV19 and TRBJ1-5; possibly TRBD1 for D (6 bases). In germline, CDR1 is LNHDA, CDR2 SQIVND (reference sequence). The CDR3 extends over 15 amino acids. Trimming pared 5 bases from V and 6 bases from J, leaving 17 bases between.

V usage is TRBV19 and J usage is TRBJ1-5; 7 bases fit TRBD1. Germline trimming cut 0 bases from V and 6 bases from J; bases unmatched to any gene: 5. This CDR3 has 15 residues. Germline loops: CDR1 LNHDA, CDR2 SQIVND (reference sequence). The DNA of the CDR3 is TGTGCCAGTAGTATAGATCGCAGGGGGACTCAGCCCCAGCATTTT. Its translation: CASSIDRRGTQPQHF. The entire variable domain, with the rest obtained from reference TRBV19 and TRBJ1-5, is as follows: DGGITQSPKYLFRKEGQNVTLSCEQNLNHDAMYWYRQDPGQGLRLIYYSQIVNDFQKGDIAEGYSVSREKKESFPLTVTSAQKNPTAFYLCASSIDRRGTQPQHFGDGTRLSIL.

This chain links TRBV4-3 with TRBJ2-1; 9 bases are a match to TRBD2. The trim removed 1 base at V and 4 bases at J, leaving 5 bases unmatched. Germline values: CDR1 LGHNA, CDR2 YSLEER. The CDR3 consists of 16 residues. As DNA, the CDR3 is TGCGCCAGCAGCCAAGGTCCTAGCGGGGAATACAATGAGCAGTTCTTC. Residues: CASSQGPSGEYNEQFF.